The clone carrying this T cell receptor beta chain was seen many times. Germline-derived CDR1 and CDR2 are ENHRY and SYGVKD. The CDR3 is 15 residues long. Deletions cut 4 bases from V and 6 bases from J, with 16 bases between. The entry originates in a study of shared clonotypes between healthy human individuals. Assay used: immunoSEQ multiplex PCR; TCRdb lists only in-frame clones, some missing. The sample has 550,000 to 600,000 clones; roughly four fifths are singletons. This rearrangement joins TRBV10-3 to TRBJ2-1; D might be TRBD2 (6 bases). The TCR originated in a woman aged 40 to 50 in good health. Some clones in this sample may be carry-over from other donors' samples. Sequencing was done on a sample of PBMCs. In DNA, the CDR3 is TGTGCCATCAGTGGTGGTTGGGAGGCGTCCAATGAGCAGTTCTTC. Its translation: CAISGGWEASNEQFF.